This TCR beta chain was recovered during a study of T-cell reconstitution after alpha-beta-depleted transplantation in children. Unique molecular identifiers tagged the TCRbeta library. TCRdb re-called the PCR reads with MiXCR, one entry per CDR3 protein. The table has hundreds of thousands of distinct CDR3 sequences, approximately 20% seen once. The V gene's germline CDR1 is MGHRA and CDR2 YSYEKL. Trimming took off 4 bases at V and 5 bases at J, with 10 bases between the two ends. The CDR3 is 13 residues long. This chain uses TRBV4-1 with TRBJ2-3, with no clear D. This clonotype was sampled from a human donor who donated a stem cell graft to a child with acute lymphoblastic leukemia. Sample: PBMCs from the stem cell graft donor, taken from the stem cell graft. CDR3 sequence reads: CASSPMDGDTQYF. The DNA of the CDR3 is TGCGCCAGCAGCCCAATGGACGGAGATACGCAGTATTTT.